Listed below are T cell receptor beta chains from one sample, sequenced in a study of PD-1 blockade in classical Hodgkin lymphoma. Here immunoSEQ multiplex PCR was the method, and the copy in TCRdb shows in-frame clones only, minus some. Found here are about 2,300 clones, just under 70% of them singletons; the top ten hold approximately 69%. The sample consisted of CD8+ T cells from blood, taken before the fourth cycle of nivolumab. The receptors originated from a human donor with classical Hodgkin lymphoma. The CDR3 runs from the conserved cysteine through the conserved F or W. A D gene is named only where the DNA matches it firmly. Size is stated for part of the rows, as once, few or many counts, or as a class when the clone is expanded.

CDR3aa,CDR3nt,v_gene,j_gene,d_gene,abundance
CATEGHNMNTEAFF,TGTGCCACCGAGGGCCATAACATGAACACTGAAGCTTTCTTT,TRBV10-3,TRBJ1-1,-,-
CASSPSGQTNTIYF,TGCGCCAGCAGCCCATCTGGCCAGACTAACACCATATATTTT,TRBV4-3,TRBJ1-3,-,-
CASSRDSNEQYF,TGTGCCAGCAGCAGGGATTCCAACGAGCAGTACTTC,TRBV2,TRBJ2-7,-,-
CASSLGFSSLNTEAFF,TGTGCCAGCAGCTTAGGATTCTCCAGCCTGAACACTGAAGCTTTCTTT,TRBV2,TRBJ1-1,-,-
CASSSRGGAGGHQFF,TGTGCCAGCAGCTCGCGCGGAGGAGCGGGGGGTCACCAGTTCTTC,TRBV11-1,TRBJ2-1,TRBD2,-
CASKGGDQPQHF,TGTGCCAGCAAGGGTGGCGATCAGCCCCAGCATTTT,TRBV28,TRBJ1-5,-,once
CASSWTGGNEQFF,TGTGCCAGCAGCTGGACAGGGGGCAATGAGCAGTTCTTC,TRBV7-3,TRBJ2-1,TRBD1,few
CASSQDLMLRDSLFSGANVLTF,TGCGCCAGCAGCCAAGATCTCATGCTAAGGGACAGTCTTTTCTCTGGGGCCAACGTCCTGACTTTC,TRBV4-3,TRBJ2-6,TRBD1,-
CASSLVTTGTAYEQYF,TGTGCCAGCAGCTTAGTTACCACCGGGACAGCATACGAGCAGTACTTC,TRBV7-8,TRBJ2-7,TRBD1,-
CASSAGTANEQYF,TGTGCCAGCAGCGCGGGGACAGCTAACGAGCAGTACTTC,TRBV7-3,TRBJ2-7,-,-
CASSQDARVGGYTF,TGCGCCAGCAGCCAAGATGCCAGGGTCGGTGGCTACACCTTC,TRBV4-3,TRBJ1-2,-,medium-sized
CASSLGGQGLNTEAFF,TGCGCCAGCAGCTTGGGGGGACAGGGGCTGAACACTGAAGCTTTCTTT,TRBV5-1,TRBJ1-1,TRBD1,-
CASSTRDYSYNEQFF,TGTGCCAGCAGCACCCGGGACTACTCCTACAATGAGCAGTTCTTC,TRBV9,TRBJ2-1,TRBD2,few
CASSLLIQTAFYGYTF,TGTGCCAGCAGCTTACTAATTCAGACGGCTTTCTATGGCTACACCTTC,TRBV11-3,TRBJ1-2,-,-
CASRQQGATGEKLFF,TGTGCCAGCAGACAGCAGGGGGCGACTGGTGAAAAACTGTTTTTT,TRBV7-5,TRBJ1-4,-,-
CASSRQGGVCNQPQHF,TGTGCCAGCAGTCGACAGGGAGGGGTTTGCAATCAGCCCCAGCATTTT,TRBV6-7,TRBJ1-5,TRBD1,-
CASTYGQVTEAFF,TGTGCCAGTACCTATGGGCAGGTCACTGAAGCTTTCTTT,TRBV19,TRBJ1-1,-,-
CASSLSSNYNSPLHF,TGTGCCAGCAGTTTGTCGTCCAATTATAATTCACCCCTCCACTTT,TRBV28,TRBJ1-6,-,-
CASSIVGTGGYEQYF,TGTGCCAGTAGTATAGTCGGGACAGGGGGCTACGAGCAGTACTTC,TRBV19,TRBJ2-7,TRBD1,-
CASSFPDRVGDTEAFF,TGTGCCAGCAGCTTCCCCGACAGGGTGGGTGACACTGAAGCTTTCTTT,TRBV7-9,TRBJ1-1,TRBD1,-
CASSTSYEQYF,TGTGCCAGCAGTACCTCCTACGAGCAGTACTTC,TRBV5-5,TRBJ2-7,-,once
CASSLFNSKGEQYF,TGTGCCAGCAGTTTATTTAACTCAAAGGGGGAGCAGTACTTC,TRBV27,TRBJ2-7,-,-
CGTIGSLYEQYF,TGTGGCACTATCGGATCCCTCTACGAGCAGTACTTC,TRBV28,TRBJ2-7,-,-
CASSRPGVLSTDTQYF,TGCGCCAGCAGCCGTCCTGGGGTCCTAAGCACAGATACGCAGTATTTT,TRBV4-1,TRBJ2-3,-,-
CASSGWDNEQFF,TGTGCCAGCAGCGGGTGGGACAATGAGCAGTTCTTC,TRBV4-1,TRBJ2-1,-,-
CASSHTDSNEKLFF,TGTGCCAGCAGCCACACCGACAGTAATGAAAAACTGTTTTTT,TRBV4-2,TRBJ1-4,-,-
CASSIVGGAGTDTQYF,TGTGCCAGTAGTATAGTCGGGGGGGCAGGGACAGATACGCAGTATTTT,TRBV19,TRBJ2-3,TRBD2,-